Following are 26 T cell receptor beta chains from one sample sequenced in a study of shared clonotypes between healthy human individuals. TCRdb's table, derived via immunoSEQ multiplex PCR, lists solely in-frame clones and lacks some. The top ten clones hold approximately 0.1% of a sample with roughly 550,000 clones, over 95% of them seen once. Positively selected for CCR7, the CD45RO-negative cells used as naive CD8 cells excluded terminally differentiated effector memory CD45RA+ cells. Sequenced material: naive CD8+ T cells sorted from blood. These TCRs come from a woman between 25 and 40 years old in good health.

This chain links TRBV7-9 with TRBJ1-1, with a weak D call TRBD1 (5 bases). V lost 7 bases to trimming and J lost 1 base, with 10 bases between them. Germline V CDR1 and CDR2: SEHNR, FQNEAQ (reference sequence). CDR3 size: 13 residues. The CDR3 nucleotides read TGTGCCAGCACCTCAGGGAGGAACACTGAAGCTTTCTTT. Protein sequence: CASTSGRNTEAFF.

The chain links TRBV7-7 to TRBJ2-5, with D hard to call. V lost 2 bases and J 1 base, leaving 11 bases between the germline ends. The CDR3 has 15 residues. CDR1 and CDR2 from the germline V gene are SSHAT and FNYEAQ (reference sequence). CDR3 nucleotides: TGTGCCAGCAGCTTACGGCCTAGTCCCCAAGAGACCCAGTACTTC. Its protein is CASSLRPSPQETQYF.

The CDR3 reads CASSQDRGLRTGELFF. DNA of the CDR3: TGCGCCAGCAGCCAAGACAGGGGGCTGCGGACCGGGGAGCTGTTTTTT. The chain employs TRBV4-1 and TRBJ2-2; 8 bases match TRBD1. Germline lookup yields CDR1 MGHRA and CDR2 YSYEKL. With V trimmed by 0 bases and J by 5 bases, 5 bases remained unmatched. CDR3 size: 16 residues.

This clone has only one observation. The V and J genes are TRBV7-9 and TRBJ2-7; TRBD1 matches at 8 bases. The germline gives CDR1 SEHNR, CDR2 FQNEAQ (reference sequence). The CDR3 loop spans 15 amino acids. J was trimmed by 1 base and V by 10 bases; bases with no gene match: 12. For the CDR3, the DNA is TGTGCCACCCAAGGCGTGGGACAGGAGTCCTACGAGCAGTACTTC. As protein: CATQGVGQESYEQYF. The whole variable domain, remainder taken from reference TRBV7-9 and TRBJ2-7, is DTGVSQNPRHKITKRGQNVTFRCDPISEHNRLYWYRQTLGQGPEFLTYFQNEAQLEKSRLLSDRFSAERPKGSFSTLEIQRTEQGDSAMYLCATQGVGQESYEQYFGPGTRLTVT.

The chain couples TRBV10-2 to TRBJ1-5; D uncertain. V dropped 0 bases and J dropped 6 bases, with 3 bases sitting between them. This CDR3 has 12 residues. Germline-derived CDR1 and CDR2 are WSHSY and SAAADI. CDR3 sequence reads: CASSESTQPQHF. The CDR3 DNA sequence: TGCGCCAGCAGTGAGTCTACTCAGCCCCAGCATTTT.

This chain links TRBV2 with TRBJ2-2; D unclear. The germline V gene has CDR1 SNHLY and CDR2 FYNNEI. V dropped 7 bases and J dropped 2 bases, with 8 bases sitting between them. This CDR3 region has 13 residues. The chain's CDR3 is CASMPPNTGELFF. In DNA form, the CDR3 reads TGTGCCAGCATGCCACCCAACACCGGGGAGCTGTTTTTT.

CDR3: CASSIVHQNSNQPQHF. CDR3 nucleotide sequence: TGTGCCAGTAGTATAGTACACCAGAATAGCAATCAGCCCCAGCATTTT. The chain joins TRBV19 to TRBJ1-5; D not resolved. CDR3 length: 16 residues. Germline-derived CDR1 and CDR2 are LNHDA and SQIVND (reference sequence). V lost 1 base to trimming and J lost 0 bases, with 10 bases between them.

The chain employs TRBV28 and TRBJ2-3; TRBD2 matches 8 bases. Looked up from germline, CDR1 is MDHEN and CDR2 is SYDVKM. V was pared by 2 bases and J by 0 bases, with 4 bases of the junction left unmatched. This CDR3 is built from 16 residues. CDR3 region: CASSLTSGISTDTQYF. As DNA, the CDR3 is TGTGCCAGCAGTTTAACTAGCGGAATTAGCACAGATACGCAGTATTTT.

This clone appeared a single time. V and J are TRBV11-2 and TRBJ1-5; D remains ambiguous. Trimming took off 3 bases at V and 9 bases at J, with 15 bases between the two ends. The CDR3 contains 14 residues. Germline loops: CDR1 SGHAT, CDR2 FQNNGV. Here the CDR3 reads CASSLRGMSRPQHF. The CDR3 DNA reads TGTGCCAGCAGCTTGCGGGGAATGTCTCGGCCCCAGCATTTT.

The CDR3 loop is CASSQEAGGGFNTEAFF. CDR3 DNA sequence: TGCGCCAGCAGCCAAGAGGCCGGGGGGGGCTTTAACACTGAAGCTTTCTTT. V and J are TRBV4-1 and TRBJ1-1, with D perhaps matching TRBD1 (6 bases). Germline V gene sequence: CDR1 MGHRA, CDR2 YSYEKL. Trimming cost V 0 bases and J 2 bases, with 16 bases left between them. The CDR3 runs to 17 residues.

The J gene is TRBJ2-3, the V gene TRBV6-5; TRBD2 matches at 13 bases. V shed 8 bases and J 4 bases; nucleotides not matched to a gene: 6. The CDR3 contains 15 residues. From germline, CDR1 is MNHEY and CDR2 SVGAGI. The DNA of the CDR3 is TGTGCCAGCGGCGAACTAGCGGGAGGGCCAGATACGCAGTATTTT. Residues: CASGELAGGPDTQYF.

This chain links TRBV28 with TRBJ2-1; D is uncertain. The ends were cut back, 5 bases at V and 4 bases at J, with 15 bases in the middle. This CDR3 comprises 15 residues. Germline V gives CDR1 MDHEN, CDR2 SYDVKM. The CDR3: CASSTRIQEYNEQFF. The CDR3 DNA reads as TGTGCCAGCAGTACCCGGATCCAAGAGTACAATGAGCAGTTCTTC.

This clone was seen a single time. This rearrangement joins TRBV19 to TRBJ2-5; 8 bases fit TRBD2. The V gene's germline CDR1 is LNHDA and CDR2 SQIVND (reference sequence). This CDR3 spans 17 amino acids. V gave up 5 bases and J gave up 2 bases; unmatched junction bases: 13. The CDR3 is CASSFWAVAGPQETQYF. In DNA, the CDR3 is TGTGCCAGTAGTTTCTGGGCGGTAGCGGGGCCACAAGAGACCCAGTACTTC.

This chain uses TRBV13 with TRBJ2-2; D remains ambiguous. The V end was cut by 0 bases, the J end by 3 bases, with 5 bases between. The CDR3 consists of 14 residues. Germline V gives CDR1 PRHDT, CDR2 FYEKMQ (reference sequence). The CDR3 spells CASSLGSHTGELFF. CDR3 DNA sequence: TGTGCCAGCAGCTTAGGATCCCACACCGGGGAGCTGTTTTTT. The variable domain in full, with the rest retrieved from reference TRBV13 and TRBJ2-2, is AAGVIQSPRHLIKEKRETATLKCYPIPRHDTVYWYQQGPGQDPQFLISFYEKMQSDKGSIPDRFSAQQFSDYHSELNMSSLELGDSALYFCASSLGSHTGELFFGEGSRLTVL.

V usage is TRBV13 and J usage is TRBJ2-3; 7 positions match TRBD2. Germline CDR1 PRHDT, CDR2 FYEKMQ (reference sequence). With V trimmed by 0 bases and J by 5 bases, 5 bases remained unmatched. This CDR3 region has 15 residues. CDR3 amino acids: CASSLGLAQGDTQYF. The CDR3 DNA is TGTGCCAGCAGCTTAGGACTAGCGCAGGGAGATACGCAGTATTTT.

This clone has only one observation. V gene TRBV5-6 combines with J gene TRBJ2-7; D is unclear. The CDR3 runs to 15 residues. Per the germline V gene, CDR1 is SGHDT and CDR2 is YYEEEE. The germline V and J ends were trimmed by 0 bases and 2 bases, with 12 bases remaining between them. Here the CDR3 reads CASSLGPGKTYEQYF. CDR3 coding DNA: TGTGCCAGCAGCTTGGGTCCCGGCAAAACCTACGAGCAGTACTTC.

The sample holds one count of this clone. The V call is TRBV27, the J call TRBJ2-2, with unresolved D. Germline values: CDR1 MNHEY, CDR2 SMNVEV (reference sequence). This CDR3 comprises 15 residues. V lost 1 base and J 6 bases, leaving 12 bases between the germline ends. The CDR3 nucleotides are TGTGCCAGCAGTTTATTTCAGGCTCCTTCCGGGGAGCTGTTTTTT. It encodes CASSLFQAPSGELFF.

This chain uses TRBV10-2 with TRBJ1-1; unclear D gene. The V end lost 0 bases, the J end lost 0 bases, and 5 bases lay between the germline ends. This CDR3 spans 14 amino acids. Germline CDR1 and CDR2: WSHSY and SAAADI. CDR3 loop: CASSESSVNTEAFF. The CDR3 DNA reads TGCGCCAGCAGTGAGTCGAGTGTGAACACTGAAGCTTTCTTT.

This clone was counted a single time. The V call is TRBV7-6, the J call TRBJ2-2, with TRBD2 identical over 7 bases. The CDR3 length is 15 residues. The V segment lost 5 bases and the J segment 5 bases; nucleotides outside the gene matches: 8. CDR1 is SGHVS, CDR2 FNYEAQ, per germline. Written as DNA, the CDR3 is TGTGCCAGCAGCACCTCTAGCGGTCGTACCGGGGAGCTGTTTTTT. Its protein is CASSTSSGRTGELFF.

The chain recombines TRBV28 with TRBJ2-1; perhaps TRBD2 as D (5 bases). The ends were cut back, 5 bases at V and 0 bases at J, with 14 bases in the middle. CDR1 is MDHEN and CDR2 is SYDVKM in the germline V gene. The CDR3 runs to 16 residues. The CDR3 nucleotides read TGTGCCAGCAGTGGGGAAGCGGAGCACTCCTACAATGAGCAGTTCTTC. This codes for CASSGEAEHSYNEQFF.

The chain joins TRBV27 to TRBJ2-1; D perhaps matches TRBD1 (5 bases). The CDR3 has 11 amino acids. The V end lost 4 bases, the J end lost 9 bases, and 7 bases lay between the germline ends. Looked up from germline, CDR1 is MNHEY and CDR2 is SMNVEV (reference sequence). The CDR3 sequence is CASSYRGEQFF. CDR3 coding DNA: TGTGCCAGCAGTTATAGGGGTGAGCAGTTCTTC.

The V and J genes are TRBV27 and TRBJ2-2, with D unclear. The CDR3 contains 13 residues. Trimming cost V 5 bases and J 6 bases, with 10 bases left between them. CDR1 and CDR2 from the germline V gene are MNHEY and SMNVEV (reference sequence). The chain's CDR3 is CASSPIVAGELFF. The CDR3 nucleotides read TGTGCCAGCAGTCCGATAGTTGCCGGGGAGCTGTTTTTT.

The chain carries TRBV5-6 and TRBJ2-1; TRBD1 aligns across 8 bases. This CDR3 region has 14 residues. Germline CDR1 reads SGHDT; CDR2 reads YYEEEE. V lost 5 bases, J lost 8 bases, and 9 bases stayed unmatched. CDR3 loop: CASRETGVVYEQFF. The CDR3 DNA is TGTGCCAGCAGAGAGACAGGGGTAGTCTATGAGCAGTTCTTC.

The chain combines TRBV28 with TRBJ1-1, with D possibly matching TRBD1 (6 bases). Germline V gene data show CDR1 as MDHEN and CDR2 as SYDVKM. Trimming cost V 0 bases and J 0 bases, with 14 bases left between them. The CDR3 extends over 17 amino acids. The CDR3 sequence is CASSLWGAGNMNTEAFF. For the CDR3, the DNA is TGTGCCAGCAGTTTATGGGGGGCGGGGAACATGAACACTGAAGCTTTCTTT.

This chain joins TRBV25-1 and TRBJ1-1, with a weak D call TRBD1 (5 bases). Germline CDR1 is MGHDK and CDR2 is SYGVNS. This CDR3 contains 13 residues. Between the trimmed V and J ends, which lost 4 bases and 8 bases, there was a span of 14 bases. The CDR3 protein is CASSGGPGTEAFF. The CDR3, as DNA: TGTGCCAGCAGTGGCGGACCCGGGACGGAAGCTTTCTTT. Variable domain in full (rest from reference TRBV25-1 and TRBJ1-1): EADIYQTPRYLVIGTGKKITLECSQTMGHDKMYWYQQDPGMELHLIHYSYGVNSTEKGDLSSESTVSRIRTEHFPLTLESARPSHTSQYLCASSGGPGTEAFFGQGTRLTVV.

As concerns this clone: Germline is not matched at one junction end, which may reflect a read error. This sequence joins TRBV11-2 and TRBJ2-1; 11 nucleotides align to TRBD2. CDR3 length: 16 residues. Germline V gene sequence: CDR1 SGHAT, CDR2 FQNNGV. The CDR3 DNA reads as TGTGCCAGCAGCTCCCTGACTAGCGGGACTTACAATGGGCAGTTCTTC. Encoded protein: CASSSLTSGTYNGQFF.